The entry that follows covers one TCR beta chain sequence. As yet, its antigen is unknown. These data originate in a study of T cell repertoires in cytomegalovirus infection. Looking at the study overall: Matching HLA type, along with CMV infection, was indicated by public TCR beta signatures. Study results and caveats: Using cumulative public TCR beta family frequency, the authors identified those who carried CMV together with the relevant HLA.

TCRdb independently ran MiXCR on the reads; one entry per CDR3 protein. The sample consists of hundreds of thousands of distinct CDR3 sequences, around 31% of them appearing once. Germline V CDR1 and CDR2: SEHNR, FQNEAQ (reference sequence). The trim removed 5 bases at V and 8 bases at J, leaving 17 bases unmatched. The CDR3 loop spans 16 amino acids. The rearrangement links TRBV7-9 to TRBJ1-2, with 7 bases that match TRBD1. The input for sequencing was cultured CD8+ T cells from PBMCs, taken from culture after CMV antigen stimulation. The TCR comes from a human donor in good health (CMV status not recorded). Some clones in this sample may be carry-over from other donors' samples. The CDR3 bases are TGTGCCAGCAGCGACGATAGGTCAGGGGGAGTTTGGGGCTACACCTTC. This encodes CASSDDRSGGVWGYTF.